The 24 T cell receptor beta chains below come from one sample, sequenced in a study of T-cell reconstitution after alpha-beta-depleted transplantation in children. Using unique molecular identifiers, the investigators prepared the TCRbeta library. TCRdb fed the PCR reads into MiXCR, producing one record per CDR3 protein. The top ten hold over 25% of the sample, which has about 980,000 distinct CDR3 sequences, roughly 31% seen once. Sample: PBMCs, mostly from graft donor cells, taken 360 days after TCRalphabeta/CD19-depleted stem cell transplant. The receptors here all came from a boy in the first two years of life who had a stem cell transplant for SCID, so the T cells may come from the graft donor.

This rearrangement joins TRBV5-1 to TRBJ2-5; 9 bases are a match to TRBD2. Germline V gene data show CDR1 as SGHRS and CDR2 as YFSETQ. The junction had 10 bases not matched to a gene; V was cut back by 4 bases and J by 0 bases. The CDR3 is 17 residues long. CDR3 in amino acids: CASSPGGLAGNQETQYF. DNA for the CDR3: TGCGCCAGCAGCCCTGGAGGCCTAGCGGGGAACCAAGAGACCCAGTACTTC.

V and J are TRBV6-5 and TRBJ1-4; TRBD1 is a possible D gene (6 bases). The CDR3 consists of 15 residues. CDR1 and CDR2 (germline): MNHEY, SVGAGI. V was pared by 0 bases and J by 4 bases, with 9 bases between. CDR3 region: CASSYSRTDNEKLFF. The CDR3 DNA reads as TGTGCCAGCAGTTACTCCAGGACAGATAATGAAAAACTGTTTTTT.

In this sample, this clonotype turned up a few times. The chain is built from TRBV12-3 or TRBV12-4 and TRBJ2-5, with TRBD2 matching 8 bases. The CDR3 length is 15 residues. Germline trimming cut 3 bases from V and 1 base from J; bases unmatched to any gene: 4. This CDR3 reads CASSLERGPQETQYF. The CDR3 DNA sequence: TGTGCCAGCAGTTTGGAGCGGGGGCCCCAAGAGACCCAGTACTTC.

Only a few counts were recorded for this clonotype. The rearrangement joins TRBV20-1 to TRBJ2-7, with D possibly TRBD1 on 6 matching bases. The length of the CDR3 is 16 residues. The V gene lost 5 bases and the J gene lost 7 bases, with 27 bases spanning the gap. Germline V gene lookup returns CDR1 DFQATT and CDR2 SNEGSKA (reference sequence). The CDR3 DNA follows: TGCAGTGCTCCCGAAGGCCCCAGGGGACCCTCTCGGGAGCAGTACTTC. Translating it yields CSAPEGPRGPSREQYF.

The gene calls are TRBV29-1 and TRBJ2-7; a weak D match, TRBD2 (5 bases). CDR1 is SQVTM and CDR2 is ANQGSEA in the germline V gene. Between the trimmed V and J ends, which lost 6 bases and 0 bases, there was a span of 9 bases. CDR3 length: 12 amino acids. In nucleotides, the CDR3 is TGCAGCGTGACGGGAAACTCCTACGAGCAGTACTTC. This sequence encodes CSVTGNSYEQYF.

This clonotype was seen only a few times. The chain has TRBV20-1 and TRBJ2-3; 11 nucleotides match TRBD2. V was clipped by 2 bases and J by 2 bases; unmatched bases: 3. Germline CDR1 DFQATT, CDR2 SNEGSKA (reference sequence). This CDR3 region has 15 residues. In nucleotides, the CDR3 is TGCAGTGCTAGATCTAGCGGGGGGTACACAGATACGCAGTATTTT. It encodes CSARSSGGYTDTQYF.

This clonotype was observed once. The CDR3 nucleotides read TGCAGCGTTACATCTAGGGTGCGAGAGACCCAGTACTTC. Translation gives CSVTSRVRETQYF. The chain uses TRBV29-1 and TRBJ2-5; D unresolved. Germline V gene data show CDR1 as SQVTM and CDR2 as ANQGSEA. With 5 bases removed from V and 4 bases from J, the gap between germline ends came to 14 bases. This CDR3 has 13 amino acids.

This chain connects TRBV9 to TRBJ1-5; D not resolved. Germline V gives CDR1 SGDLS, CDR2 YYNGEE. There are 14 residues in the CDR3. Trimming removed 4 bases at V and 3 bases at J, with 11 bases between. For the CDR3, the DNA is TGTGCCAGCAGCTCCCAGGCGGCCAATCAGCCCCAGCATTTT. Translating it yields CASSSQAANQPQHF.

The chain has TRBV12-3 or TRBV12-4 and TRBJ2-1; tentatively, D is TRBD2 (6 bases). Trimming took 6 bases from V and 2 from J, leaving 14 bases between them. The CDR3 runs to 15 residues. The CDR3 nucleotides read TGTGCCAGCAGCCCTGGCGGGGTGACCTACAATGAGCAGTTCTTC. Its translation is CASSPGGVTYNEQFF.

This clonotype was detected a few times. The genes are TRBV9 and TRBJ1-2; tentatively, D is TRBD1 (5 bases). In germline, CDR1 is SGDLS, CDR2 YYNGEE. The CDR3 is made up of 14 amino acids. The germline V and J ends were trimmed by 4 bases and 5 bases, with 15 bases remaining between them. CDR3 in amino acids: CASSRDPTLYGYTF. The DNA for the CDR3 is TGTGCCAGCAGCAGGGACCCAACCCTATATGGCTACACCTTC.

The V gene is TRBV24-1, the J gene TRBJ1-5; 9 bases line up with TRBD1. This CDR3 region has 18 residues. The V and J ends lost 4 bases and 2 bases, in that order; junction bases with no gene match: 11. Per germline, CDR1 KGHDR and CDR2 SFDVKD. In DNA, the CDR3 is TGTGCCACCAGTGACCCGATGGGGACAGGGACCTGCAATCAGCCCCAGCATTTT. It specifies CATSDPMGTGTCNQPQHF.

The J gene is TRBJ1-1, the V gene TRBV6-1; D ambiguous. Germline CDR1 is MNHNS and CDR2 is SASEGT. CDR3 size: 13 residues. Deletions cut 6 bases from V and 5 bases from J, with 13 bases between. DNA for the CDR3: TGTGCCAGCAGGAAAGCAGGAGTAACTGAAGCTTTCTTT. Its translation is CASRKAGVTEAFF.

The V call is TRBV12-3 or TRBV12-4, the J call TRBJ2-7, with D hard to call. The CDR3 consists of 12 residues. V was pared by 6 bases and J by 4 bases, with 10 bases between. The CDR3 nucleotides are TGTGCCAGCAGCCATGGCAAGTACGAGCAGTACTTC. Translating gives CASSHGKYEQYF.

This clonotype was seen more than once but under ten times. The chain has TRBV9 and TRBJ2-1; D uncertain. Looked up from germline, CDR1 is SGDLS and CDR2 is YYNGEE. Trimming removed 1 base from V and 9 bases from J, with 11 bases in between. This CDR3 has 13 amino acids. For the CDR3, the DNA is TGTGCCAGCAGCGTAACCACTGAGAGTGAGCAGTTCTTC. It yields the protein CASSVTTESEQFF.

V and J are TRBV3-1 and TRBJ2-7, with D tentatively TRBD2 (6 bases). Germline V CDR1 and CDR2: LGHDT, YNNKEL (reference sequence). Trimming stripped 0 bases from V and 4 bases from J, with 19 bases between. The length of the CDR3 is 17 residues. CDR3 protein: CASSQERGLSTQYEQYF. CDR3 in DNA: TGTGCCAGCAGCCAAGAAAGGGGACTGTCGACACAGTACGAGCAGTACTTC.

This clonotype was detected only a few times. This chain links TRBV12-3 or TRBV12-4 with TRBJ1-2, with 9 bases lining up with TRBD1. The CDR3 sequence is 14 residues long. V shed 6 bases, J shed 4 bases, and the junction held 6 bases outside the gene matches. This chain's CDR3 is CASRGTGSGYGYTF. The CDR3 nucleotides read TGTGCCAGCAGGGGGACAGGGTCGGGCTATGGCTACACCTTC.

This clonotype was seen more than once but under ten times. The chain carries TRBV10-3 and TRBJ2-2, with D unclear. Germline V gives CDR1 ENHRY, CDR2 SYGVKD. Trimming cost V 0 bases and J 4 bases, with 6 bases left between them. The CDR3 is 14 amino acids. CDR3 DNA: TGTGCCATCAGTGAGTCGATATTCACCGGGGAGCTGTTTTTT. This sequence encodes CAISESIFTGELFF.

This clonotype was recorded at least ten times. The CDR3 loop is CASSFQGPNTGELFF. As DNA, the CDR3 is TGTGCCAGCAGTTTCCAAGGGCCGAACACCGGGGAGCTGTTTTTT. This chain links TRBV12-3 or TRBV12-4 with TRBJ2-2; no reliable D call. CDR3 size: 15 residues. V dropped 3 bases and J dropped 0 bases, with 8 bases sitting between them.

The chain links TRBV28 to TRBJ2-1; a possible D gene is TRBD1 (6 bases). This CDR3 has 15 residues. Per the germline V gene, CDR1 is MDHEN and CDR2 is SYDVKM. V was shortened by 2 bases and J by 2 bases, with 10 bases between the two germline ends. CDR3 nucleotides: TGTGCCAGCAGTTTAGGCCGGACAGCCTACAATGAGCAGTTCTTC. Its protein product is CASSLGRTAYNEQFF.

This clonotype was counted a few times. The chain is built from TRBV10-2 and TRBJ2-2; TRBD1 aligns across 7 bases. Trimming removed 6 bases from V and 3 bases from J; junction bases left unmatched: 7. Germline V gene sequence: CDR1 WSHSY, CDR2 SAAADI. CDR3 size: 15 residues. The CDR3 sequence is CASRQGVEDTGELFF. The CDR3 DNA sequence: TGCGCCAGCAGGCAGGGGGTTGAGGACACCGGGGAGCTGTTTTTT.

The chain employs TRBV4-1 and TRBJ2-7; 7 bases align to TRBD1. The V gene's germline CDR1 is MGHRA and CDR2 YSYEKL. The CDR3 consists of 14 residues. After removal of 1 base from V and 6 bases from J, the junction contained 6 bases not matched to a gene. The DNA for the CDR3 is TGCGCCAGCAGCCAAGTGAAGGGGGCGGGCGAGCAGTACTTC. This sequence encodes CASSQVKGAGEQYF.

This clonotype was found a few times. The V call is TRBV20-1, the J call TRBJ1-3; perhaps TRBD1 as D (5 bases). The CDR3 has 14 amino acids. Germline V lookup: CDR1 DFQATT, CDR2 SNEGSKA (reference sequence). V was cut by 0 bases and J by 4 bases, with 10 bases left in between. The CDR3 region has the DNA TGCAGTGCTAGAGATAAGGGACCGGGAAACACCATATATTTT. Its translation: CSARDKGPGNTIYF.

To note about this clonotype: An end of the junction does not agree with germline; a read error may underlie this. This chain connects TRBV7-6 to TRBJ2-7; D unclear. Germline CDR1 and CDR2: SGHVS and FNYEAQ. This CDR3 spans 12 amino acids. CDR3 loop: CASSLLSNEQYF. The CDR3 region has the DNA TGTGCCAGCAGTTTACTCTCCAACGAGCAGTACTTC.

The rearrangement links TRBV7-3 to TRBJ2-3, with D tentatively TRBD2 (6 bases). The germline V gene encodes CDR1 SGHTA and CDR2 FQGTGA. V dropped 0 bases and J dropped 6 bases, with 10 bases sitting between them. The CDR3 length is 14 residues. CDR3 region: CASSLTASVDTQYF. The CDR3 DNA reads TGTGCCAGCAGCTTAACGGCTAGCGTGGATACGCAGTATTTT.